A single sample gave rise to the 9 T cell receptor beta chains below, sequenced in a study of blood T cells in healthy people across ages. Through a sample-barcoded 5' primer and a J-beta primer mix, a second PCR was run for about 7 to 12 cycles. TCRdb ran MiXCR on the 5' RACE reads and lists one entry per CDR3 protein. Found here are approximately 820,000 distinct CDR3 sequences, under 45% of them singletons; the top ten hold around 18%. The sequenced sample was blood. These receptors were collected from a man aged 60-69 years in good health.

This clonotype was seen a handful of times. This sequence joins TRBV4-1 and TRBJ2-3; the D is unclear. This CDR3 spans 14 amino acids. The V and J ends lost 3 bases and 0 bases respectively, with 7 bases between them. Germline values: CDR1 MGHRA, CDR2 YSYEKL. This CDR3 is CASSHETSTDTQYF. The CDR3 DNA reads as TGCGCCAGCAGCCACGAGACTAGCACAGATACGCAGTATTTT.

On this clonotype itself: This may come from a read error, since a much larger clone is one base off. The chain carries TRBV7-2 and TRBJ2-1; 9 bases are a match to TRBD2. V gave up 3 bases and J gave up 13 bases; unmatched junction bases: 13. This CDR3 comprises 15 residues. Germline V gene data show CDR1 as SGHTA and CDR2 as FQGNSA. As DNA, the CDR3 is TGTGCCAGCAGCTTTAGCGGGGGCCCTCAAGAGACCCAGTTCTTC. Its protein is CASSFSGGPQETQFF.

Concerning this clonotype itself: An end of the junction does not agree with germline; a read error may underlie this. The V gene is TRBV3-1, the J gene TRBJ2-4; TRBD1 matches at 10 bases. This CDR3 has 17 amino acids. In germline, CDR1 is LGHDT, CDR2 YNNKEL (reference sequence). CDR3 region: CASSPMKPGQGINIRYF. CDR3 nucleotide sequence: TGTGCCAGCAGCCCAATGAAGCCGGGACAGGGGATAAACATTCGGTACTTC.

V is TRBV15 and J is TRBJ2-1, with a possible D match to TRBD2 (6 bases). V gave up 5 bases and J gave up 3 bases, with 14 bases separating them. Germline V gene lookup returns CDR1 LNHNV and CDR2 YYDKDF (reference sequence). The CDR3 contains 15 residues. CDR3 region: CATSAPPGLYNEQFF. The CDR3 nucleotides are TGTGCCACCAGCGCCCCCCCGGGACTCTACAATGAGCAGTTCTTC.

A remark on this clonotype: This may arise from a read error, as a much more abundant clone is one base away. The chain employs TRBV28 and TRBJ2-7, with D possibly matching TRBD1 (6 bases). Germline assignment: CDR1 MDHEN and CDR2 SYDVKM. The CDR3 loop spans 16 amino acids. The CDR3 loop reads CASSQGQLLGSSEQYF. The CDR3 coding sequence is TGTGCCAGCAGTCAAGGACAGCTTCTTGGCTCCTCCGAGCAGTACTTC. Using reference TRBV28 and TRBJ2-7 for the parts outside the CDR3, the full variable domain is DVKVTQSSRYLVKRTGEKVFLECVQDMDHENMFWYRQDPGLGLRLIYFSYDVKMKEKGDIPEGYSVSREKKERFSLILESASTNQTSMYLCASSQGQLLGSSEQYFGPGTRLTVT.

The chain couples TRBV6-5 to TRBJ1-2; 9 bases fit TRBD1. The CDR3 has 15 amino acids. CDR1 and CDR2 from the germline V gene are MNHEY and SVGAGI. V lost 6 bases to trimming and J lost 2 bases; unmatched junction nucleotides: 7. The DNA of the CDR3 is TGTGCCAGCAGGCCCGACAGGGGGAAGAACTATGGCTACACCTTC. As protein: CASRPDRGKNYGYTF.

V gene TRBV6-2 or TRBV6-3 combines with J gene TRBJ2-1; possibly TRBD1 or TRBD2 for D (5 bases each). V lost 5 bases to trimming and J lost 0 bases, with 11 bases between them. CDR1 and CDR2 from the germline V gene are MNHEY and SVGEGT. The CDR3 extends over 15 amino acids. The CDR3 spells CASSRDPSSYNEQFF. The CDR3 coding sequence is TGTGCCAGCAGTCGGGACCCGAGCTCCTACAATGAGCAGTTCTTC.

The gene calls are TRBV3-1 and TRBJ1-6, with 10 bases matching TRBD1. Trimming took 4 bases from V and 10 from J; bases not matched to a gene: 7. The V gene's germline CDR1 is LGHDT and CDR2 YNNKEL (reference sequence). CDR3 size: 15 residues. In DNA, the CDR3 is TGTGCCAGCAGCCCCTTCCGGGACAGGGGATCACCCCTCCACTTT. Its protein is CASSPFRDRGSPLHF.

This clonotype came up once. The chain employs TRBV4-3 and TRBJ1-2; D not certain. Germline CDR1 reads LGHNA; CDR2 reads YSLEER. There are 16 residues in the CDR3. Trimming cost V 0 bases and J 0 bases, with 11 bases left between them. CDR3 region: CASSQDLRFANYGYTF. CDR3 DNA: TGCGCCAGCAGCCAAGATCTCAGATTCGCTAACTATGGCTACACCTTC.